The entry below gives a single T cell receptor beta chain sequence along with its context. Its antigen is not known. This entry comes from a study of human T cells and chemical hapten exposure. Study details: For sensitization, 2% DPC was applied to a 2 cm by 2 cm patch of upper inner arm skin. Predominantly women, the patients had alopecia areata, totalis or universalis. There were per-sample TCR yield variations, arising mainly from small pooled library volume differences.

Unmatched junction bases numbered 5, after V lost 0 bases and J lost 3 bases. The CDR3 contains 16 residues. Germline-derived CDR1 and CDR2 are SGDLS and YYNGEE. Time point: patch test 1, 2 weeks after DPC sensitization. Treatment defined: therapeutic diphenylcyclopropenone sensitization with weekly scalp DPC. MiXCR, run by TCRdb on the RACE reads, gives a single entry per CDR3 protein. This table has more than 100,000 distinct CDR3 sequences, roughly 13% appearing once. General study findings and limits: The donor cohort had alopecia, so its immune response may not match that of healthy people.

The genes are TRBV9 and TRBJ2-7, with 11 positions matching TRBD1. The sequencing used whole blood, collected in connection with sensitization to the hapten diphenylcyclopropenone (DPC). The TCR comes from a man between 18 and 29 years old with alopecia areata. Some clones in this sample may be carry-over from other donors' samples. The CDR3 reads CASSVAGQGASYEQYF. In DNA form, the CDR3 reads TGTGCCAGCAGCGTAGCCGGACAGGGGGCTAGCTACGAGCAGTACTTC.